The 12 T cell receptor beta chains below come from one sample, sequenced in a study of cytomegalovirus exposure and HLA in healthy donors. It was with 60 Vbeta and 13 Jbeta primers that the PCR ran. Repertoires were generated with immunoSEQ multiplex PCR, while TCRdb's copy carries only in-frame clones and drops some. The sample has 100,000 to 120,000 clones; over 70% are singletons. Sequenced material: PBMCs. These receptors were taken from a man aged 25-40 years in good health and CMV-seronegative.

The chain links TRBV28 to TRBJ1-4; D gene ambiguous. The V gene lost 4 bases and the J gene lost 7 bases, with 16 bases spanning the gap. Germline CDR1 MDHEN, CDR2 SYDVKM. The CDR3 extends over 15 amino acids. The CDR3 sequence is CASSSSDGVAEKLFF. In DNA, the CDR3 is TGTGCCAGCAGTTCCTCAGACGGAGTAGCTGAAAAACTGTTTTTT. Full variable domain (missing parts from reference TRBV28 and TRBJ1-4): DVKVTQSSRYLVKRTGEKVFLECVQDMDHENMFWYRQDPGLGLRLIYFSYDVKMKEKGDIPEGYSVSREKKERFSLILESASTNQTSMYLCASSSSDGVAEKLFFGSGTQLSVL.

V is TRBV7-2 and J is TRBJ1-2, with 9 bases that match TRBD1. This CDR3 has 16 amino acids. V shed 4 bases, J shed 1 base, and the junction held 7 bases outside the gene matches. Per the germline V gene, CDR1 is SGHTA and CDR2 is FQGNSA. CDR3 amino acids: CASSWGQGNRNYGYTF. For the CDR3, the DNA is TGTGCCAGCAGCTGGGGACAGGGAAATCGTAACTATGGCTACACCTTC.

V usage is TRBV5-1 and J usage is TRBJ2-7; D perhaps matches TRBD2 (6 bases). The V gene lost 4 bases and the J gene lost 7 bases, with 18 bases spanning the gap. Germline CDR1 is SGHRS and CDR2 is YFSETQ. The CDR3 extends over 14 amino acids. The CDR3 DNA sequence: TGCGCCAGCAGCCCGGCCGGGGGTCGAAGAGAGCAGTACTTC. Residues: CASSPAGGRREQYF. Complete variable domain (other parts from reference TRBV5-1 and TRBJ2-7): KAGVTQTPRYLIKTRGQQVTLSCSPISGHRSVSWYQQTPGQGLQFLFEYFSETQRNKGNFPGRFSGRQFSNSRSEMNVSTLELGDSALYLCASSPAGGRREQYFGPGTRLTVT.

The chain uses TRBV28 and TRBJ2-5, with a possible D match to TRBD2 (6 bases). The end of the DNA is better explained by TRBJ2-7, so the J call may be wrong. Germline CDR1 is MDHEN and CDR2 is SYDVKM. The CDR3 loop spans 14 amino acids. The CDR3 loop is CASSGGTVPYEQYF. The CDR3 bases are TGTGCCAGCAGTGGGGGGACGGTCCCCTACGAGCAGTACTTC.

This chain joins TRBV18 and TRBJ1-1; no reliable D call. Germline CDR1 KGHSH, CDR2 LQKENI. V was clipped by 4 bases and J by 5 bases, with 17 bases between them. The CDR3 length is 15 residues. The chain's CDR3 is CASSLEMNSGTEAFF. As DNA, the CDR3 is TGTGCCAGCTCACTTGAGATGAACAGTGGTACTGAAGCTTTCTTT.

J is TRBJ2-3 and V is TRBV7-9; D is unresolved. Deletions cut 5 bases from V and 1 base from J, with 19 bases between. Germline V gene sequence: CDR1 SEHNR, CDR2 FQNEAQ (reference sequence). This CDR3 comprises 17 residues. CDR3 region: CASSPTLGAGRTDTQYF. DNA of the CDR3: TGTGCCAGCAGCCCCACTTTGGGTGCAGGCCGCACAGATACGCAGTATTTT.

The J gene is TRBJ2-7, the V gene TRBV4-1, with D maybe TRBD2 (6 bases). Between the trimmed V and J ends, which lost 1 base and 3 bases, there was a span of 13 bases. The germline gives CDR1 MGHRA, CDR2 YSYEKL. The CDR3 consists of 15 residues. The DNA of the CDR3 is TGCGCCAGCAGCCAAGGGGATAGCGGCTACTACGAGCAGTACTTC. This sequence encodes CASSQGDSGYYEQYF.

The chain carries TRBV7-2 and TRBJ2-5; TRBD2 is a possible D gene (5 bases). Germline V lookup: CDR1 SGHTA, CDR2 FQGNSA. This CDR3 is built from 14 residues. The ends were cut back, 8 bases at V and 0 bases at J, with 13 bases in the middle. The CDR3 DNA reads as TGTGCCAGCTCTCCTAGGAGGAACCAAGAGACCCAGTACTTC. It codes for CASSPRRNQETQYF.

This sequence joins TRBV5-4 and TRBJ2-6; D is perhaps TRBD2 (5 bases). This CDR3 spans 15 amino acids. The ends were cut back, 4 bases at V and 0 bases at J, with 8 bases in the middle. Germline V lookup: CDR1 SGHNT, CDR2 YYREEE (reference sequence). CDR3 in amino acids: CASSTEGSGANVLTF. DNA of the CDR3: TGTGCCAGCAGCACAGAGGGCTCTGGGGCCAACGTCCTGACTTTC. Using reference TRBV5-4 and TRBJ2-6 for the parts outside the CDR3, the full variable domain is ETGVTQSPTHLIKTRGQQVTLRCSSQSGHNTVSWYQQALGQGPQFIFQYYREEENGRGNFPPRFSGLQFPNYSSELNVNALELDDSALYLCASSTEGSGANVLTFGAGSRLTVL.

Only a few counts were recorded for this clone. The chain is built from TRBV5-4 and TRBJ1-4; D not resolved. Trimming shortened V by 3 bases and J by 5 bases, and 17 bases separated the two germline ends. Germline CDR1 and CDR2: SGHNT and YYREEE (reference sequence). The CDR3 runs 16 residues. CDR3 sequence: CASSSTLSTGNEKLFF. In DNA form, the CDR3 reads TGTGCCAGCAGCTCTACTCTTTCGACGGGGAATGAAAAACTGTTTTTT.

The genes are TRBV9 and TRBJ2-7; D remains ambiguous. This CDR3 region has 14 residues. The ends were cut back, 0 bases at V and 3 bases at J, with 10 bases in the middle. The germline V gene encodes CDR1 SGDLS and CDR2 YYNGEE. In nucleotides, the CDR3 is TGTGCCAGCAGCGTAGCTACGGGTGTCTACGAGCAGTACTTC. Protein sequence: CASSVATGVYEQYF.

This clone is a singleton in its sample. The chain recombines TRBV15 with TRBJ2-7, with a weak D call TRBD2 (5 bases). Germline CDR1 and CDR2: LNHNV and YYDKDF (reference sequence). V was clipped by 1 base and J by 7 bases, with 14 bases between them. This CDR3 contains 14 residues. In nucleotides, the CDR3 is TGTGCCACCAGCAGAGGAAGCGGTTCGTGGGAGCAGTACTTC. Translating it yields CATSRGSGSWEQYF.